This T cell receptor beta chain emerged from a study of blood T cell repertoires in COVID-19. Whole-study context: Specimens from acute and convalescent COVID-19 originated in the United States, Italy and Spain. Sample material is recorded as cDNA or gDNA derived from T cells, B-cell-depleted T cells, or PBMCs.

TCRdb's copy holds only in-frame clones and misses some; the assay was immunoSEQ multiplex PCR. The table lists about 140,000 clones, just over 85% of them singletons. Germline assignment: CDR1 LGHNA and CDR2 YSLEER. J lost 6 bases, V lost 0 bases, and 7 bases had no gene match. The CDR3 consists of 17 residues. The sequence was collected from a woman in her fifties or sixties with acute or convalescent COVID-19. The chain uses TRBV4-3 and TRBJ2-2, with TRBD2 matching over 10 bases. Sequences were obtained from peripheral blood. CDR3 DNA sequence: TGCGCCAGCAGCCAAGACTTGACTAGCGGGCCCTCCGGGGAGCTGTTTTTT. Its protein is CASSQDLTSGPSGELFF.